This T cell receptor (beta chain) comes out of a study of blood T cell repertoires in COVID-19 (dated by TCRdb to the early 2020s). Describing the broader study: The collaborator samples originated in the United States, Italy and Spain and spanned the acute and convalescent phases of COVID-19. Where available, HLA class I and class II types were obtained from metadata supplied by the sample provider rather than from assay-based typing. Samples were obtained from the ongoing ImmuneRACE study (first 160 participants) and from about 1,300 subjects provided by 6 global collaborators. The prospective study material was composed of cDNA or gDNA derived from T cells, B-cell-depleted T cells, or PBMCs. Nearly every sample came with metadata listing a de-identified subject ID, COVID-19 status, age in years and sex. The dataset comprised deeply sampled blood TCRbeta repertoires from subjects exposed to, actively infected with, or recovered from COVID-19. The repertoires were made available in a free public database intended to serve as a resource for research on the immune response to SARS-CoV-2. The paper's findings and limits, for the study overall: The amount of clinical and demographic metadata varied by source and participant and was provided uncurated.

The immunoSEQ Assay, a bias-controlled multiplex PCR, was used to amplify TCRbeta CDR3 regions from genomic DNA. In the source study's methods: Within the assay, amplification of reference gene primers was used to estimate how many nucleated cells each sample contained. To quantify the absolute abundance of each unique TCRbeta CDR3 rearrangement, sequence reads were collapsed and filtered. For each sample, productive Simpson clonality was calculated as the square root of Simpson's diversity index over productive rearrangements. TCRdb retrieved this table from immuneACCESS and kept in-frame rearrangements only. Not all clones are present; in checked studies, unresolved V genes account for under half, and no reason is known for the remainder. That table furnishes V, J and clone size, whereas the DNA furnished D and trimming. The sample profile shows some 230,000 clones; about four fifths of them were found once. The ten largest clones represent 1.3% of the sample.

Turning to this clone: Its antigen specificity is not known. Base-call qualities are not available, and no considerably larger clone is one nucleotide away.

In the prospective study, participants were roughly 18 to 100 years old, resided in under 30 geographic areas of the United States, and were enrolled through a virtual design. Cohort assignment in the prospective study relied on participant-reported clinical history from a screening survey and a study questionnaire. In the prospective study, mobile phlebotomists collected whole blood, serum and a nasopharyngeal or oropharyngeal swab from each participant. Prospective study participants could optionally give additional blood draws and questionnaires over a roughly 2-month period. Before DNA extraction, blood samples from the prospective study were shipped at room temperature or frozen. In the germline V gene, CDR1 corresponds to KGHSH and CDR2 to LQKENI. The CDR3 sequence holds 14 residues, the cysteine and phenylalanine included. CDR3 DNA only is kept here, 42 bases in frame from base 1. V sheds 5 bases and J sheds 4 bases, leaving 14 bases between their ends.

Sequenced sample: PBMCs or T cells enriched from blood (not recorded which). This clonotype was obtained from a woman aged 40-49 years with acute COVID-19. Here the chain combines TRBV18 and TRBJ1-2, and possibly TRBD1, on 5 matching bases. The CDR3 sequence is CASSTDTTSYGYTF. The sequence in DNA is TGTGCCAGCTCAACGGACACAACCTCCTATGGCTACACCTTC.